This T cell receptor (beta chain) was recovered during a study of vaccination effects on CD4 cells after COVID-19. Background on the study: A couple of convalescent patients gave samples 16 days and one week before vaccination. General study findings and limits: Convalescents' post-vaccine spike-reactive clones were mainly new, vaccine-induced.

Method: immunoSEQ multiplex PCR; TCRdb's copy keeps in-frame clones and lacks some. The sample consists of 70,000 or so clones, under 85% of them appearing once. CDR3 length: 15 residues. V was clipped by 5 bases and J by 4 bases, with 18 bases between them. The V gene's germline CDR1 is LNHDA and CDR2 SQIVND (reference sequence). As to this clone: Its antigen is not known.

Before sequencing, viral peptide pools were used by the ViraFEST assay to expand antigen-specific CD4+ T cells. Isolating CD4+ T cells followed around nine days of culture. The person had PCR-confirmed SARS-CoV-2 infection between March and December 2020. The receptor was derived from a human donor who had a prior SARS-CoV-2 infection. This specimen was CD4+ T cells from PBMCs cultured with HIV peptides, taken before COVID-19 vaccination. Subset defined: HIV-1 Nef peptide pool negative control/reference culture. The V and J genes are TRBV19 and TRBJ2-7, with a possible D match to TRBD2 (5 bases). CDR3 region: CASSLSRDPTYEQYF. CDR3 nucleotides: TGTGCCAGTAGTTTATCCCGGGATCCTACATACGAGCAGTACTTC.